The 31 T cell receptor beta chains listed next were all sequenced from one sample in a study of cytomegalovirus exposure and HLA in healthy donors. The primer mix had 60 Vbeta and 13 Jbeta primers. Repertoires were generated with immunoSEQ multiplex PCR, while TCRdb's copy carries only in-frame clones and drops some. The sample has fewer than 200,000 clones, roughly four fifths seen once; the top ten hold approximately 3.6%. The specimen sequenced was PBMCs. Receptors were obtained from a middle-aged man in good health and CMV-seropositive.

This chain connects TRBV10-3 to TRBJ2-1; tentative D call: TRBD1 (5 bases). Trimming left V 2 bases short and J 7 bases short, with 12 bases between. Germline V lookup: CDR1 ENHRY, CDR2 SYGVKD. The CDR3 is 14 amino acids. The CDR3 sequence: CAISERTGRNEQFF. In nucleotides, the CDR3 is TGTGCCATCAGTGAGCGTACAGGAAGAAATGAGCAGTTCTTC.

CDR3 sequence reads: CASSLVGGIFENEQFF. DNA for the CDR3: TGTGCCAGCAGCTTGGTCGGCGGGATCTTCGAAAATGAGCAGTTCTTC. V and J are TRBV5-5 and TRBJ2-1; D possibly corresponds to TRBD2 (6 bases). The CDR3 is made up of 16 amino acids. V dropped 0 bases and J dropped 7 bases, with 17 bases sitting between them. Germline CDR1 is SGHKS and CDR2 is YYEKEE (reference sequence).

This chain's CDR3 is CASSPGASGNIQYF. Written as DNA, the CDR3 is TGTGCCAGCAGCCCAGGGGCTTCTGGGAACATTCAGTACTTC. The chain joins TRBV11-2 to TRBJ2-4; a weak D match, TRBD1 (6 bases). V dropped 5 bases and J dropped 7 bases, with 15 bases sitting between them. The CDR3 spans 14 residues. Germline CDR1 SGHAT, CDR2 FQNNGV.

The sample holds one count of this clone. It is likely a read error: a sequence one base away is far more abundant. Other DNA sequences from this sample encode an identical CDR3 as well. The V call is TRBV11-2, the J call TRBJ1-1, with unresolved D. Between the trimmed V and J ends, which lost 5 bases and 1 base, there was a span of 8 bases. Germline CDR1 is SGHAT and CDR2 is FQNNGV. This CDR3 spans 13 amino acids. DNA for the CDR3: TGTGCCAGCAGCCCGACGGGGAACACTGAAGCTTTCTTT. Protein: CASSPTGNTEAFF.

The chain uses TRBV2 and TRBJ1-2; possible D gene TRBD1, 6 bases. Trimming took 3 bases from V and 5 from J, leaving 7 bases between them. CDR1 is SNHLY, CDR2 FYNNEI, per germline. There are 12 residues in the CDR3. Here the CDR3 reads CASSEDRYGYTF. The CDR3 DNA follows: TGTGCCAGCAGTGAGGACAGATATGGCTACACCTTC.

V and J are TRBV29-1 and TRBJ2-5; perhaps TRBD2 as D (5 bases). The J call could be wrong; TRBJ2-7 is a better fit for the DNA end. Germline-derived CDR1 and CDR2 are SQVTM and ANQGSEA. The CDR3 runs 11 residues. As DNA, the CDR3 is TGCAGCGTAGCGACTAACTACGAGCAGTACTTC. It is translated as CSVATNYEQYF.

The table lists this clone with a few counts. This chain connects TRBV6-5 to TRBJ2-7, with 9 bases matching TRBD1. The germline V gene encodes CDR1 MNHEY and CDR2 SVGAGI. This CDR3 has 14 residues. Trimming at V came to 8 bases and at J to 4 bases, leaving 9 bases not matched to a gene. The DNA of the CDR3 is TGTGCCAGCCGCCTGGGGACAGGGACATACGAGCAGTACTTC. Protein sequence: CASRLGTGTYEQYF.

The chain recombines TRBV4-1 with TRBJ2-7; 12 bases align to TRBD2. CDR3 length: 14 amino acids. Germline V lookup: CDR1 MGHRA, CDR2 YSYEKL. The V gene end was trimmed by 6 bases and the J gene end by 3 bases; junction bases not matched to a gene: 3. The CDR3 sequence is CASSRLAGVYEQYF. CDR3 bases: TGCGCCAGCAGTCGACTAGCGGGGGTCTACGAGCAGTACTTC.

This clone was picked up one time. The chain is built from TRBV7-9 and TRBJ2-1; 8 bases are a match to TRBD2. V was pared by 4 bases and J by 5 bases, with 10 bases of the junction left unmatched. Germline values: CDR1 SEHNR, CDR2 FQNEAQ (reference sequence). The CDR3 contains 16 residues. CDR3 bases: TGTGCCAGCAGCTCCAGGCGGGAGGACTACAACAATGAGCAGTTCTTC. Protein sequence: CASSSRREDYNNEQFF.

On this clone: At one boundary the junction diverges from the germline segment, which might be a read error. The identical CDR3 is also encoded by other nucleotide sequences in the sample. The rearrangement uses TRBV4-1 and TRBJ2-7, with 9 bases identical to TRBD1. The CDR3 consists of 16 residues. CDR1 is MGHRA, CDR2 YSYEKL, per germline. CDR3: CAGSKLGTGRGDEQYF. In nucleotides, the CDR3 is TGCGCCGGCAGCAAGTTAGGGACAGGGAGAGGGGACGAGCAGTACTTC.

This clone was found a few times. The rearrangement uses TRBV6-5 and TRBJ1-4, with D possibly being TRBD1 (6 bases). Germline CDR1 MNHEY, CDR2 SVGAGI. V lost 10 bases, J lost 0 bases, and 15 bases lay in between. The length of the CDR3 is 15 residues. CDR3 in DNA: TGTGCCACTGGGGCGGACAGTTCAACTAATGAAAAACTGTTTTTT. Protein: CATGADSSTNEKLFF.

The DNA for the CDR3 is TGTGCCAGCAGCTTCGCGGGGGTCTACGAGCAGTACTTC. This encodes CASSFAGVYEQYF. V and J are TRBV7-9 and TRBJ2-7; 7 nucleotides align to TRBD2. The CDR3 totals 13 residues. V lost 3 bases to trimming and J lost 3 bases; unmatched junction nucleotides: 2. The V gene's germline CDR1 is SEHNR and CDR2 FQNEAQ (reference sequence). The full variable domain, with the rest looked up from reference TRBV7-9 and TRBJ2-7, is DTGVSQNPRHKITKRGQNVTFRCDPISEHNRLYWYRQTLGQGPEFLTYFQNEAQLEKSRLLSDRFSAERPKGSFSTLEIQRTEQGDSAMYLCASSFAGVYEQYFGPGTRLTVT.

The gene calls are TRBV19 and TRBJ2-7; weak D call: TRBD1 (6 bases). Germline V gives CDR1 LNHDA, CDR2 SQIVND (reference sequence). Trimming left V 2 bases short and J 3 bases short, with 14 bases between. CDR3 size: 15 residues. CDR3 sequence: CASSIQTGSLYEQYF. In DNA, the CDR3 is TGTGCCAGTAGTATACAAACAGGGTCGCTCTACGAGCAGTACTTC.

The chain employs TRBV2 and TRBJ2-3; the D gene is possibly TRBD1 (5 bases). The CDR3 runs 16 residues. The V gene lost 0 bases and the J gene lost 2 bases, with 12 bases spanning the gap. From germline, CDR1 is SNHLY and CDR2 FYNNEI. The CDR3 here is CASSEALWGSTDTQYF. The CDR3, as DNA: TGTGCCAGCAGTGAAGCGCTATGGGGCTCCACAGATACGCAGTATTTT.

CDR3 loop: CASSISSGGHNEQFF. The CDR3 DNA reads TGTGCCAGTAGTATATCTAGCGGGGGTCACAATGAGCAGTTCTTC. The V call is TRBV19, the J call TRBJ2-1; 10 nucleotides align to TRBD2. J gave up 5 bases and V 2 bases, and 3 bases lay outside the gene matches. The CDR3 spans 15 residues. Per germline, CDR1 LNHDA and CDR2 SQIVND (reference sequence).

The chain uses TRBV5-1 and TRBJ1-4, with 10 bases identical to TRBD1. The trim removed 4 bases at V and 8 bases at J, leaving 8 bases unmatched. Per the germline V gene, CDR1 is SGHRS and CDR2 is YFSETQ. This CDR3 region has 15 residues. The CDR3: CASSPGTGVGEKLFF. The CDR3 DNA reads TGCGCCAGCAGCCCCGGGACAGGGGTGGGGGAAAAACTGTTTTTT.

The rearrangement joins TRBV12-5 to TRBJ2-1; tentatively, D is TRBD1 (5 bases). This CDR3 is 14 amino acids long. V gave up 7 bases and J gave up 3 bases, with 13 bases separating them. Germline V gene sequence: CDR1 LGHNT, CDR2 FRNRAP. CDR3 coding DNA: TGTGCTAGTGTCCCCGACAGCTACTACAATGAGCAGTTCTTC. It specifies CASVPDSYYNEQFF.

The rearrangement links TRBV27 to TRBJ2-6; a weak D match, TRBD1 (5 bases). V was cut by 5 bases and J by 0 bases, with 11 bases left in between. This CDR3 has 16 residues. Germline CDR1 MNHEY, CDR2 SMNVEV (reference sequence). The CDR3 DNA sequence: TGTGCCAGCAGTAAGGGGCAGTACTCTGGGGCCAACGTCCTGACTTTC. Translating it yields CASSKGQYSGANVLTF.

The chain employs TRBV6-4 and TRBJ2-5; D perhaps matches TRBD2 (6 bases). CDR1 is MRHNA, CDR2 SNTAGT, per germline. The CDR3 covers 11 residues. Between the trimmed V and J ends, which lost 4 bases and 11 bases, there was a span of 11 bases. CDR3 residues: CASSAGDEQYF. For the CDR3, the DNA is TGTGCCAGCAGTGCGGGAGATGAGCAGTACTTC.

V is TRBV7-9 and J is TRBJ2-5, with 11 nucleotides matching TRBD2. The CDR3 loop spans 15 amino acids. Trimming at V came to 4 bases and at J to 1 base, leaving 2 bases not matched to a gene. Germline loops: CDR1 SEHNR, CDR2 FQNEAQ (reference sequence). The CDR3 DNA reads as TGTGCCAGCAGCTCCCTAGCGGGAGGCCAAGAGACCCAGTACTTC. Its translation: CASSSLAGGQETQYF. Full variable domain (outside the CDR3, taken from reference TRBV7-9 and TRBJ2-5): DTGVSQNPRHKITKRGQNVTFRCDPISEHNRLYWYRQTLGQGPEFLTYFQNEAQLEKSRLLSDRFSAERPKGSFSTLEIQRTEQGDSAMYLCASSSLAGGQETQYFGPGTRLLVL.

The chain carries TRBV27 and TRBJ1-2; D uncertain. V dropped 5 bases and J dropped 2 bases, with 15 bases sitting between them. The CDR3 runs to 15 residues. CDR1 and CDR2 (germline): MNHEY, SMNVEV (reference sequence). The CDR3 here is CASSPGGSTNYGYTF. In DNA form, the CDR3 reads TGTGCCAGCAGTCCGGGCGGGAGTACCAACTATGGCTACACCTTC.

This clone was recorded a few times. The rearrangement uses TRBV15 and TRBJ2-2; D is undetermined. CDR1 LNHNV and CDR2 YYDKDF come from the germline V gene (reference sequence). CDR3 length equals 14 residues. Trimming took 5 bases from V and 1 from J, leaving 8 bases between them. The CDR3 reads CATSAAENTGELFF. CDR3 DNA: TGTGCCACCAGCGCGGCAGAGAACACCGGGGAGCTGTTTTTT.

The chain carries TRBV6-5 and TRBJ2-7; possible D gene TRBD2, 5 bases. Deletions cut 2 bases from V and 5 bases from J, with 13 bases between. Germline lookup yields CDR1 MNHEY and CDR2 SVGAGI. This CDR3 region has 14 residues. The CDR3 is CASSYTTPGDEQYF. CDR3 nucleotides: TGTGCCAGCAGTTACACCACACCCGGGGACGAGCAGTACTTC.

This clone was seen only a few times. The chain recombines TRBV2 with TRBJ2-2; 10 bases line up with TRBD2. Per the germline V gene, CDR1 is SNHLY and CDR2 is FYNNEI. The CDR3 is 19 amino acids. With 8 bases clipped from V and 3 bases from J, the junction kept 18 bases outside the gene matches. CDR3 region: CASRPGTSVSQFDTGELFF. The CDR3 nucleotides read TGTGCCAGCCGTCCTGGGACTAGCGTGTCCCAGTTCGACACCGGGGAGCTGTTTTTT.

The chain links TRBV7-9 to TRBJ2-5; D uncertain. The DNA matches TRBJ2-7 better at its end, which makes the J call doubtful. CDR3 length: 14 residues. Germline V CDR1 and CDR2: SEHNR, FQNEAQ (reference sequence). The CDR3 here is CASSLANRIYEQYF. Here the CDR3 DNA reads TGTGCCAGCAGCTTAGCGAACAGAATCTACGAGCAGTACTTC.

J is TRBJ1-4 and V is TRBV6-1; D remains ambiguous. Germline-derived CDR1 and CDR2 are MNHNS and SASEGT. The CDR3 covers 13 residues. V was cut by 7 bases and J by 5 bases, with 11 bases left in between. The CDR3 region has the DNA TGTGCCAGCACCTACAGCCGCAATGAAAAACTGTTTTTT. Translated: CASTYSRNEKLFF.

This sequence joins TRBV15 and TRBJ2-3; 10 bases align to TRBD2. The V gene's germline CDR1 is LNHNV and CDR2 YYDKDF (reference sequence). This CDR3 is 18 amino acids long. V shed 0 bases and J 2 bases; nucleotides not matched to a gene: 8. CDR3 amino acids: CATSRDWGSGGTTDTQYF. The CDR3 DNA sequence: TGTGCCACCAGCAGAGATTGGGGTAGCGGGGGGACCACAGATACGCAGTATTTT.

J is TRBJ1-2 and V is TRBV5-8; D remains ambiguous. V shed 4 bases and J shed 4 bases, with 17 bases lying between them. The CDR3 has 15 residues. Germline V lookup: CDR1 SGHTS, CDR2 YDEGEE. CDR3 sequence (DNA): TGTGCCAGCAGCCCCAGACCGACACCATCCTATGGCTACACCTTC. This translates into CASSPRPTPSYGYTF.

In DNA, the CDR3 is TGCGCCAGCAGCCTCCTACAGGGGGCGAATGAAAAACTGTTTTTT. This translates into CASSLLQGANEKLFF. The rearrangement joins TRBV5-1 to TRBJ1-4; 9 bases are shared with TRBD1. CDR1 SGHRS and CDR2 YFSETQ come from the germline V gene. This CDR3 has 15 residues. The V gene end was trimmed by 4 bases and the J gene end by 5 bases; junction bases not matched to a gene: 6.

For this clone: A read error may account for a junction end that differs from germline. The CDR3 spells CASSFQRSGNYGYAF. The DNA of the CDR3 is TGTGCCAGCAGCTTTCAGCGGTCGGGGAACTATGGCTACGCCTTC. The chain uses TRBV7-2 and TRBJ1-2; no reliable D call. This CDR3 is 15 amino acids long. In germline, CDR1 is SGHTA, CDR2 FQGNSA.

This clone was observed a few times. The chain combines TRBV7-2 with TRBJ1-3, with a possible D match to TRBD1 (6 bases). The CDR3 consists of 15 residues. Deletions cut 5 bases from V and 2 bases from J, with 13 bases between. Germline values: CDR1 SGHTA, CDR2 FQGNSA. The CDR3 DNA reads as TGTGCCAGCAGCACTACAGGGTTACCTGGAAACACCATATATTTT. Protein sequence: CASSTTGLPGNTIYF.